This is a list of T cell receptor beta chains from one sample in a study of molecular identifiers for immune sequencing clone quantification. TCRdb fed the PCR reads into MiXCR, producing one record per CDR3 protein. The sample includes hundreds of thousands of distinct CDR3 sequences, over 20% of them seen just once. Sequencing was done on a sample of naive CD8+ T cells from blood, with Jurkat cell RNA spiked in. The source is a human donor in good health. Some libraries in this study had Jurkat cell RNA spiked in. Both conserved end residues are part of each CDR3. D genes are given only for firm matches. Some rows have no size entry. The others give once, few or many, or a class for an expanded clone.

-	TRBV9	TRBJ2-3	-	TGTGCCAGCAGCTACTTGGGCAGACAGAGCACAGATACGCAGTATTTT	CASSYLGRQSTDTQYF
TRBD2	TRBV13	TRBJ2-1	few	TGTGCCAGCAGCCTTGGACTAGCGGGGGGGCTAGGTGAGCAGTTCTTC	CASSLGLAGGLGEQFF
TRBD2	TRBV5-1	TRBJ2-3	-	TGCGCCAGCAGCGGGCCGGGTCCTAGCGGGGGGAGGCCCGCTCCGCAGTATTTT	CASSGPGPSGGRPAPQYF
-	TRBV28	TRBJ2-7	-	TGTGCCAGCAGTTCCCTTAGGGACACCTACGAGCAGTACTTC	CASSSLRDTYEQYF
TRBD1	TRBV14	TRBJ2-3	few	TGTGCCAGCAGCCTTCATTCCTTGACAGGGCACCTCACAGATACGCAGTATTTT	CASSLHSLTGHLTDTQYF
TRBD2	TRBV6-4	TRBJ2-1	-	TGTGCCTGCAGTGACTTTTATGGGGAGGGTGAGCAGTTCTTC	CACSDFYGEGEQFF
TRBD2	TRBV11-2	TRBJ2-7	-	TGTGCCAGCAGCGATAGCGGGACGGGAGGCCACGAGCAGTACTTC	CASSDSGTGGHEQYF
-	TRBV6-6	TRBJ2-4	-	TGTGCCAGCAGTTACTCGAGTGGCGGTGTTTTGCTCCTTCAGTACTTC	CASSYSSGGVLLLQYF
TRBD1	TRBV9	TRBJ2-2	few	TGTGCCAGCAGCGTAGAGGGACAGGGGGTTTTGGACACCGGGGAGCTGTTTTTT	CASSVEGQGVLDTGELFF
-	TRBV5-6	TRBJ2-5	many	TGTGCCAGCAGCTTGGACTATCTTCCCCAAGAGACCCAGTACTTC	CASSLDYLPQETQYF
TRBD1	TRBV12-3/TRBV12-4	TRBJ2-1	-	TGTGCCAGCAGTGTCCCGGGACAGGGAGTTGATGAGCAGTTCTTC	CASSVPGQGVDEQFF
-	TRBV7-9	TRBJ2-1	few	TGTGCCAGCAAGGGCCCGTACGACGTGGATGAGCAGTTCTTC	CASKGPYDVDEQFF
-	TRBV4-3	TRBJ2-7	many	TGCGCCAGCAGCCCCGGGACCCTGGACTCCCCCTACGAGCAGTACTTC	CASSPGTLDSPYEQYF
-	TRBV6-1	TRBJ2-7	few	TGTGCCAGCAGTGACAGGGTTACGAGAGGGAGGATCTCCCACGAGCAGTACTTC	CASSDRVTRGRISHEQYF
TRBD1	TRBV4-3	TRBJ2-7	few	TGCGCCAGCAGCCAATGGAGTCTACAGGGGGTTCCGCGTGAGCAGTACTTC	CASSQWSLQGVPREQYF
-	TRBV4-3	TRBJ2-2	-	TGCGCCAGCAGCCAAGAAGTCAGCGGTGCGATCACCGGGGAGCTGTTTTTT	CASSQEVSGAITGELFF
TRBD2	TRBV27	TRBJ2-4	-	TGTGCCAGCAATCCGCGACTAGCGGGAGGCCCTGGCATTCAGTACTTC	CASNPRLAGGPGIQYF
-	TRBV4-3	TRBJ1-6	many	TGCGCCAGCAGCGCGGGGGGTTCACCCCTCCACTTT	CASSAGGSPLHF
-	TRBV27	TRBJ1-1	-	TGTGCCAGCAGCGCAGGGAGCGCTGAAGCTTTCTTT	CASSAGSAEAFF
TRBD1	TRBV28	TRBJ2-5	many	TGTGCCAGCAGCTTCAGGGGGTCCCAAGAGACCCAGTACTTC	CASSFRGSQETQYF
-	TRBV19	TRBJ1-1	once	TGTTCCAGTAGCCTTGGACAAGTCATGAACACTGAAGCTTTCTTT	CSSSLGQVMNTEAFF
-	TRBV29-1	TRBJ2-7	-	TGCAGCGTTGAGGCCGGCAACGAGCAGTACTTC	CSVEAGNEQYF
-	TRBV5-1	TRBJ1-2	many	TGCGCCAGCAGCCCGGGACCGATACTCTCTAACTATGGCTACACCTTC	CASSPGPILSNYGYTF
TRBD2	TRBV7-3	TRBJ2-3	-	TGTGCCAGCAGCTTAGGGACTAGCGGGAGAGATACGCAGTATTTT	CASSLGTSGRDTQYF
TRBD1	TRBV4-3	TRBJ1-2	-	TGCGCCGGCAGCAACTACAGGGGAGTCGGGTATGGCTACACCTTC	CAGSNYRGVGYGYTF
-	TRBV20-1	TRBJ1-5	few	TGCAGTGCTAGAGCGTCCGGGGGCCGACAGCCCCAGCATTTT	CSARASGGRQPQHF
-	TRBV27	TRBJ1-1	-	TGTGCCAGCACTCTGAGGGGAGGACATACAGAAGCTTTCTTT	CASTLRGGHTEAFF
-	TRBV4-2	TRBJ2-7	few	TGTGCCAGCAGCCCCCAAAGCACAGGCTCCTACGAGCAGTACTTC	CASSPQSTGSYEQYF
-	TRBV20-1	TRBJ2-7	many	TGCAGTGCAGCCTACGAGCAGTACTTC	CSAAYEQYF
TRBD1	TRBV4-3	TRBJ2-2	-	TGCGCCAGCCAGGACAGGGGCCTTCTCCGCACCGGGGAGCTGTTTTTT	CASQDRGLLRTGELFF
-	TRBV4-3	TRBJ2-2	few	TGCGCCAGCAGCCAAGACCGGCGGGCGGCCGGGGAGCTGTTTTTT	CASSQDRRAAGELFF
-	TRBV20-1	TRBJ2-7	-	TGCAGTGCCCAGAGACAGGAAAACTACGAGCAGTACTTC	CSAQRQENYEQYF
-	TRBV12-3/TRBV12-4	TRBJ2-3	-	TGTGCCAGCAGTTTGGGGGGAGGACGCACAGATACGCAGTATTTT	CASSLGGGRTDTQYF
-	TRBV4-1	TRBJ1-1	many	TGCGCCAGCAGCCAAGATCCGGGTCCAAACACTGAAGCTTTCTTT	CASSQDPGPNTEAFF
-	TRBV7-2	TRBJ1-1	-	TGTGCCAGCAGCTTGTGGGGGGGGGTGAACACTGAAGCTTTCTTT	CASSLWGGVNTEAFF
-	TRBV28	TRBJ2-7	many	TGTGCCAGCAGTTCCCTCGACAGCTACGAGCAGTACTTC	CASSSLDSYEQYF
-	TRBV27	TRBJ2-7	few	TGTGCCAGCAGTTTTGGGGGTGAGCCTTACGAGCAGTACTTC	CASSFGGEPYEQYF
-	TRBV29-1	TRBJ1-1	many	TGCAGCGTTGCGGGTACGGGTTCGAACACTGAAGCTTTCTTT	CSVAGTGSNTEAFF
-	TRBV5-5	TRBJ1-1	-	TGTGCCAGCAGCTTCGTATTAAAAGAGAACACTGAAGCTTTCTTT	CASSFVLKENTEAFF
-	TRBV11-2	TRBJ2-3	-	TGTGCCAGCACTCAAGGGTACACAGATACGCAGTATTTT	CASTQGYTDTQYF
-	TRBV7-9	TRBJ2-5	-	TGTGCCAGCAGCCCCCCGGACGAGGGCCAAGAGACCCAGTACTTC	CASSPPDEGQETQYF
-	TRBV12-3/TRBV12-4	TRBJ1-5	many	TGTGCCAGCAGTTCGACAGCAAGTTGGGATCAGCCCCAGCATTTT	CASSSTASWDQPQHF
TRBD2	TRBV30	TRBJ2-1	few	TGTGCCTGGGAGCGGGGGCTTAATGAGCAGTTCTTC	CAWERGLNEQFF
-	TRBV3-2	TRBJ1-5	few	TGTGCCAGCAGCCAAGATCCTTTGTTCAGGGGAGCCAATCAGCCCCAGCATTTT	CASSQDPLFRGANQPQHF
-	TRBV9	TRBJ2-3	-	TGTGCCAGCAGCGTAGAACAAATATCCACAGATACGCAGTATTTT	CASSVEQISTDTQYF
TRBD2	TRBV7-9	TRBJ2-3	-	TGTGCCAGCAGCTTTAGCGGGAGTGTTGGAGATACGCAGTATTTT	CASSFSGSVGDTQYF
-	TRBV4-3	TRBJ2-2	many	TGCGCCAGCAGCCAAGATTTCACGAACACCGGGGAGCTGTTTTTT	CASSQDFTNTGELFF
-	TRBV30	TRBJ2-6	few	TGTGCCTGGAGTGTCGGGGCCAACGTCCTGGCTTTC	CAWSVGANVLAF
-	TRBV3-1	TRBJ2-3	-	TGTGCCGGCAGCCAAGTTCGGGACACTTACGCAGATACGCAGTATTTT	CAGSQVRDTYADTQYF
-	TRBV4-1	TRBJ1-3	few	TGCGCCAGCAGCCAAGGAGCAGGGACTGGAAACACCATATATTTT	CASSQGAGTGNTIYF
TRBD1	TRBV23-1	TRBJ2-5	many	TGCGCCAGCAGTCAAGGACCGGACAGGGGGCCCCAAGAGACCCAGTACTTC	CASSQGPDRGPQETQYF
TRBD2	TRBV30	TRBJ2-3	few	TGTGCCTGGAGTGTGGGACTAGCGGTGACAGATACGCAGTATTTT	CAWSVGLAVTDTQYF
-	TRBV11-2	TRBJ2-7	few	TGTGCCAGCAGCTACTTTGAAGGACCATACGAGCAGTACTTC	CASSYFEGPYEQYF
TRBD2	TRBV19	TRBJ2-7	few	TGTGCCAGTAGTACACTAGCGGGAGCCCTCTACGAGCAGTACTTC	CASSTLAGALYEQYF
-	TRBV7-9	TRBJ1-1	few	TGTGCCAGCAGCTTAGGTGTGGGGCTGAGGACTGAAGCTTTCTTT	CASSLGVGLRTEAFF
-	TRBV6-2/TRBV6-3	TRBJ2-3	few	TGTGCCAGCAGTTACTTTTTATCAGGACCCAGTTTATCGGATACGCAGTATTTT	CASSYFLSGPSLSDTQYF
-	TRBV7-9	TRBJ2-7	few	TGTGCCAGCAGCTTAGGCTTAGGGCCGGGTGAGCAGTACTTC	CASSLGLGPGEQYF